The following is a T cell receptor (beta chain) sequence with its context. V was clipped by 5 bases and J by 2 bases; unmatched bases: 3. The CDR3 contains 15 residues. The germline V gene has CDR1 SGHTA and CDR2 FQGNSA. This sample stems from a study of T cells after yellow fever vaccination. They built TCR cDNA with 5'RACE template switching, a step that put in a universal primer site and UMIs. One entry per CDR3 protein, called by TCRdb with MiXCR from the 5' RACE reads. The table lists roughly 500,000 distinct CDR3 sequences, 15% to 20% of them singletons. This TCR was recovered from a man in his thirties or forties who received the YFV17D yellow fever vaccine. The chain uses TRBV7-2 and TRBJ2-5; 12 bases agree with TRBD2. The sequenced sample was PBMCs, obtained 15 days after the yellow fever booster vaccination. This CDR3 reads CASSRGTSGQETQYF. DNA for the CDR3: TGTGCCAGCAGCCGCGGGACTAGCGGGCAAGAGACCCAGTACTTC.